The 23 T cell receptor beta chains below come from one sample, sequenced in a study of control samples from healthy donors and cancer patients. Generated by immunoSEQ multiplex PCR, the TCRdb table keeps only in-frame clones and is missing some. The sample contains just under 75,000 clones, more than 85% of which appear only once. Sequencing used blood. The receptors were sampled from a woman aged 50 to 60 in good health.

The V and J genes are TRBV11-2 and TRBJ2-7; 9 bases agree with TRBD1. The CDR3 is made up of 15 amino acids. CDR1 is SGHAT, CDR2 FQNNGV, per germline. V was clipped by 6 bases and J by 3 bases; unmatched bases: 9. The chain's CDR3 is CASRVTGGVLYEQYF. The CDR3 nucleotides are TGTGCCAGCAGGGTAACAGGGGGCGTCCTCTACGAGCAGTACTTC. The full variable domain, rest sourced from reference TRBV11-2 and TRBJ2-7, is EAGVAQSPRYKIIEKRQSVAFWCNPISGHATLYWYQQILGQGPKLLIQFQNNGVVDDSQLPKDRFSAERLKGVDSTLKIQPAKLEDSAVYLCASRVTGGVLYEQYFGPGTRLTVT.

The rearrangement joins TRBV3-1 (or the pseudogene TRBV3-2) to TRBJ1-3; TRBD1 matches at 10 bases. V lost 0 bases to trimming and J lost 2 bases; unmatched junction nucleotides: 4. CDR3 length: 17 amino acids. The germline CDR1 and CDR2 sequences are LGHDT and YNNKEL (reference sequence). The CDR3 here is CASSQDGTGEPGNTIYF. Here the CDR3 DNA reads TGTGCCAGCAGCCAAGATGGGACAGGGGAACCTGGAAACACCATATATTTT.

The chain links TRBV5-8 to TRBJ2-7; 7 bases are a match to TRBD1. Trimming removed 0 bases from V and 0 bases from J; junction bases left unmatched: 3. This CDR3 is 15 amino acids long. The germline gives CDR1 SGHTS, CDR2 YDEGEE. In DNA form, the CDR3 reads TGTGCCAGCAGCTTGGGGACAGGACTCTCCTACGAGCAGTACTTC. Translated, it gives CASSLGTGLSYEQYF.

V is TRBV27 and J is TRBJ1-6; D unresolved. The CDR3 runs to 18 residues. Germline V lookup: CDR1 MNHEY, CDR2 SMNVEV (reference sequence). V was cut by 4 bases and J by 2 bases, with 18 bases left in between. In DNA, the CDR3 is TGTGCCAGCAGTTCAAGGAGCCTCTGGGTTCCCTATAATTCACCCCTCCACTTT. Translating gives CASSSRSLWVPYNSPLHF.

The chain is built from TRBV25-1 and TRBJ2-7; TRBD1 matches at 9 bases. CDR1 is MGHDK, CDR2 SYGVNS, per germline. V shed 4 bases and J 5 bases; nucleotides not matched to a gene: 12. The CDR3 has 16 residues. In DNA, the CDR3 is TGTGCCAGCAGTGGGTCTGGAGGACAGGGGCGAAACGAGCAGTACTTC. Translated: CASSGSGGQGRNEQYF.

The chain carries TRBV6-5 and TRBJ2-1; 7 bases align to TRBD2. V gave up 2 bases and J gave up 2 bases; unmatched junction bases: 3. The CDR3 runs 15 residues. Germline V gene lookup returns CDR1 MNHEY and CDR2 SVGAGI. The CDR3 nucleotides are TGTGCCAGCAGTTACGGCGGGAGAACCTACAATGAGCAGTTCTTC. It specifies CASSYGGRTYNEQFF.

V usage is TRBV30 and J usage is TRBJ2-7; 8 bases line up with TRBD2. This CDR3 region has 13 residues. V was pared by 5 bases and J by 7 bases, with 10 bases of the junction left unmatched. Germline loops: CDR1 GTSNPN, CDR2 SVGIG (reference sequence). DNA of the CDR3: TGTGCCTGGGGCGTCGGGGGGGCGGGAGAGCAGTACTTC. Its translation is CAWGVGGAGEQYF. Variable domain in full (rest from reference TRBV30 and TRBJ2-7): SQTIHQWPATLVQPVGSPLSLECTVEGTSNPNLYWYRQAAGRGLQLLFYSVGIGQISSEVPQNLSASRPQDRQFILSSKKLLLSDSGFYLCAWGVGGAGEQYFGPGTRLTVT.

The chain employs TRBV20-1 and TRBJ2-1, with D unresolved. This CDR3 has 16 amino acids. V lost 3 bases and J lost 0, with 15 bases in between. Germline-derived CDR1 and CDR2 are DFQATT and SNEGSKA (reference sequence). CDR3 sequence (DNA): TGCAGTGCTAGTAAGTTTGCGTTCCCCTCCTACAATGAGCAGTTCTTC. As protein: CSASKFAFPSYNEQFF.

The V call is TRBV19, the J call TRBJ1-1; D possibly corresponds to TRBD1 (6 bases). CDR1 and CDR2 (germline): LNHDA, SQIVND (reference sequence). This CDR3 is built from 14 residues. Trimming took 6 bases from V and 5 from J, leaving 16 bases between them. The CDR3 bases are TGTGCCAGTAGACCCAACAGGGAAAATACTGAAGCTTTCTTT. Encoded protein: CASRPNRENTEAFF.

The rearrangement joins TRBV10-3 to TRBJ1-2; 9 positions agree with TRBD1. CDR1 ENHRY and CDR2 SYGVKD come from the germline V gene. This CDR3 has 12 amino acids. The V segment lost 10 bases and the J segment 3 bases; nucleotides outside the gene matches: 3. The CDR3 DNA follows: TGTGCCACAAGACAGGGGGACTATGGCTACACCTTC. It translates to CATRQGDYGYTF.

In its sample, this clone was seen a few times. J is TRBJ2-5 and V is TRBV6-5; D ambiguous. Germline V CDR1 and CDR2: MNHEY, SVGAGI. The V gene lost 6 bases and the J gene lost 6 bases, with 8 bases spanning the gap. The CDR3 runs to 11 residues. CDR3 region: CASSSLQTQYF. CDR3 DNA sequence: TGTGCCAGCAGCTCCCTTCAGACCCAGTACTTC.

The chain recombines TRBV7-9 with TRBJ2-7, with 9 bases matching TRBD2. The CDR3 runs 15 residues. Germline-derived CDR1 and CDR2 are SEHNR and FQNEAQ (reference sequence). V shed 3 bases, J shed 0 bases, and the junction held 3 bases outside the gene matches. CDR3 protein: CASSLKLAGSYEQYF. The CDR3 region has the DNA TGTGCCAGCAGCTTGAAACTAGCGGGCTCCTACGAGCAGTACTTC.

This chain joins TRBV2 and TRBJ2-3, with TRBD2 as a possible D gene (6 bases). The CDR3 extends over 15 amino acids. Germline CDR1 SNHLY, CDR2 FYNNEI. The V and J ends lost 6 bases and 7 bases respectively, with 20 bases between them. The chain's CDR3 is CASSGRRAGSNTQYF. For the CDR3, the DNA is TGTGCCAGCAGCGGGCGGAGGGCGGGATCGAATACGCAGTATTTT.

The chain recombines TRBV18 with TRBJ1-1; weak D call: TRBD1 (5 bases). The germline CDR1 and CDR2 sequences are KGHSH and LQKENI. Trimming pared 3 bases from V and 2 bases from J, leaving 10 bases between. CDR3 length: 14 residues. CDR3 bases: TGTGCCAGCTCACCTGATGGGGCTAACACTGAAGCTTTCTTT. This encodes CASSPDGANTEAFF.

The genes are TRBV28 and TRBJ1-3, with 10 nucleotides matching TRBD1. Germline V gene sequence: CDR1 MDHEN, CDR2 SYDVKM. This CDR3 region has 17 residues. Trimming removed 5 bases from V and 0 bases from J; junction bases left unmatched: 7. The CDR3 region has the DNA TGTGCCAGCAGTCAGGGACAGGGGCTCCTCTCTGGAAACACCATATATTTT. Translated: CASSQGQGLLSGNTIYF.

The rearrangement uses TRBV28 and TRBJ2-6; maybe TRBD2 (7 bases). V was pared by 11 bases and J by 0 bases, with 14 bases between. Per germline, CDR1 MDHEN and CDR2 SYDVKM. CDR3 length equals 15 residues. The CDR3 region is CASGGAFSGANVLTF. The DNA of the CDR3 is TGTGCCTCTGGGGGGGCATTCTCTGGGGCCAACGTCCTGACTTTC. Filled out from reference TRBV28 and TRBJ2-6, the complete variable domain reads DVKVTQSSRYLVKRTGEKVFLECVQDMDHENMFWYRQDPGLGLRLIYFSYDVKMKEKGDIPEGYSVSREKKERFSLILESASTNQTSMYLCASGGAFSGANVLTFGAGSRLTVL.

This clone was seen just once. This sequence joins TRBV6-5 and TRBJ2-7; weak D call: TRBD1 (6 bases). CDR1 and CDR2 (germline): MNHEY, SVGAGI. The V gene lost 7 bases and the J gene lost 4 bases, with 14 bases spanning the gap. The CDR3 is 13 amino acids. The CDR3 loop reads CASTADTGYEQYF. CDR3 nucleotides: TGTGCCAGCACGGCGGACACAGGGTACGAGCAGTACTTC.

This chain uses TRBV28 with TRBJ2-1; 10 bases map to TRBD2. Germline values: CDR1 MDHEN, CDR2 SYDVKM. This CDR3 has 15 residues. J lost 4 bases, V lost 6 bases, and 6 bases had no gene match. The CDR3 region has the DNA TGTGCCAGCAGACCGACGACTAGCGGGTACAATGAGCAGTTCTTC. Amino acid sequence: CASRPTTSGYNEQFF.

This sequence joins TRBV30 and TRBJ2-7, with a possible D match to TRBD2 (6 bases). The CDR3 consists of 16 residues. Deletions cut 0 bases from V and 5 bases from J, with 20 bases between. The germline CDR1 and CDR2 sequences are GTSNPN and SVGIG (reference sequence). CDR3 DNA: TGTGCCTGGAGTGTAACCTTGACTAGGAATGTCCACGAGCAGTACTTC. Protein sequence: CAWSVTLTRNVHEQYF.

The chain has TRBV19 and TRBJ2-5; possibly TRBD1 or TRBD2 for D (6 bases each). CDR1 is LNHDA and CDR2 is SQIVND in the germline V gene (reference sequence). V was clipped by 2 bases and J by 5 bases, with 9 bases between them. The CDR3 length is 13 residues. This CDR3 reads CASSIRRGETQYF. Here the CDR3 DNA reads TGTGCCAGTAGTATACGGAGGGGGGAGACCCAGTACTTC.

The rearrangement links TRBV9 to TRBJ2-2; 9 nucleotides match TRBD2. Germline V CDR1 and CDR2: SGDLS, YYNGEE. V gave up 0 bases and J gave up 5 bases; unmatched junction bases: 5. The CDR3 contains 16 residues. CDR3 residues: CASSVEGGRVTGELFF. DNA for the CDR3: TGTGCCAGCAGCGTAGAGGGCGGGAGGGTGACCGGGGAGCTGTTTTTT.

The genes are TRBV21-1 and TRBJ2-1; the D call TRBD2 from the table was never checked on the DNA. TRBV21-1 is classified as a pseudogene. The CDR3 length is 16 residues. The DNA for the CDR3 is TGTGCCAGCAGCGCGAGGACTAGCGGGAGTTTTAATGAGCAGTTCTTC. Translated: CASSARTSGSFNEQFF.

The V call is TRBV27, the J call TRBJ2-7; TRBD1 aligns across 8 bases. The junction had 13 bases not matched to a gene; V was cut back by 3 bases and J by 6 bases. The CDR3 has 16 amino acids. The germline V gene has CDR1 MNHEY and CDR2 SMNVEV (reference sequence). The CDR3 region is CASSFIGGHRGSEQYF. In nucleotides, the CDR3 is TGTGCCAGCAGTTTTATAGGTGGGCACAGGGGGAGCGAGCAGTACTTC.